One sample yielded the 16 T cell receptor beta chains listed below, sequenced in a study of CD8 T cells in ankylosing spondylitis. The study, taken as a whole, reports: For ankylosing spondylitis blood, a TCR beta motif of about eight highly homologous variants appeared characteristic.

TCRdb passed the 5' RACE reads through MiXCR, listing each CDR3 protein once. The data contain 200,000 to 250,000 distinct CDR3 sequences, about a sixth of them singletons. These receptors have no known antigen. The sequenced sample consisted of blood, either unsorted or a sorted T cell fraction (not recorded which). All receptors come from a male donor with ankylosing spondylitis.

V is TRBV7-2 and J is TRBJ2-5, with D tentatively TRBD1 (5 bases). CDR3 length equals 14 residues. The V gene's germline CDR1 is SGHTA and CDR2 FQGNSA. The CDR3 DNA reads TGTGTCGGCAGCTTAGGGGCAAACCAAGAGACCCAGTACTTC. Protein product: CVGSLGANQETQYF.

This clonotype was counted between two and nine times. This chain joins TRBV6-2 or TRBV6-3 and TRBJ2-1; D perhaps matches TRBD1 (5 bases). Per germline, CDR1 MNHEY and CDR2 SVGEGT. V gave up 2 bases and J gave up 5 bases, with 7 bases separating them. This CDR3 is built from 13 residues. In nucleotides, the CDR3 is TGTGCCAGCAGTTACGTGGACAACAATGAGCAGTTCTTC. This sequence encodes CASSYVDNNEQFF.

V and J are TRBV2 and TRBJ2-7, with a weak D call TRBD2 (6 bases). Germline lookup yields CDR1 SNHLY and CDR2 FYNNEI. V lost 2 bases and J 0 bases, leaving 17 bases between the germline ends. The length of the CDR3 is 17 residues. CDR3 bases: TGTGCCAGCAGTGAAAGCGGGTGGGGTCTGAGCTCCTACGAGCAGTACTTC. Its protein is CASSESGWGLSSYEQYF.

The gene calls are TRBV3-1 and TRBJ2-1; 11 nucleotides match TRBD2. The germline V gene encodes CDR1 LGHDT and CDR2 YNNKEL (reference sequence). CDR3 size: 18 residues. Trimming cost V 0 bases and J 6 bases; bases outside gene matches: 10. As DNA, the CDR3 is TGTGCCAGCAGCCAAGAACCCGCCGGGACTAGCGGCTCCAATGAGCAGTTCTTC. This gives the protein CASSQEPAGTSGSNEQFF.

This clonotype was counted between two and nine times. This sequence joins TRBV5-1 and TRBJ2-7; D possibly corresponds to TRBD1 (6 bases). Germline V gene sequence: CDR1 SGHRS, CDR2 YFSETQ. The CDR3 consists of 14 residues. Trimming removed 4 bases from V and 3 bases from J, with 14 bases in between. In DNA form, the CDR3 reads TGCGCCAGCAGCCGGGACACCGATTTCTACGAGCAGTACTTC. The encoded protein is CASSRDTDFYEQYF.

This clonotype was found a few times. The chain employs TRBV6-9 and TRBJ1-1; tentative D call: TRBD1 (5 bases). V was clipped by 9 bases and J by 4 bases, with 12 bases between them. Germline V gives CDR1 MNHGY, CDR2 SVAAGI. The CDR3 covers 12 residues. In DNA form, the CDR3 reads TGTGCCAGGGGGGATTCAGGCACTGAAGCTTTCTTT. It codes for CARGDSGTEAFF.

The CDR3 bases are TGTGCCTGGAGTGTCGGGCCGGAAGCTTTCTTT. Translating gives CAWSVGPEAFF. The V call is TRBV30, the J call TRBJ1-1; D uncertain. The CDR3 has 11 amino acids. Germline V gene data show CDR1 as GTSNPN and CDR2 as SVGIG (reference sequence). Trimming removed 0 bases at V and 8 bases at J, with 7 bases between.

This clonotype has just a few counts. This chain joins TRBV27 and TRBJ1-5, with 7 bases lining up with TRBD1. This CDR3 is built from 16 residues. The V gene's germline CDR1 is MNHEY and CDR2 SMNVEV (reference sequence). V was clipped by 4 bases and J by 3 bases; unmatched bases: 9. CDR3 nucleotide sequence: TGTGCCAGCAGTTCCACCCGGGACAGCTCCAATCAGCCCCAGCATTTT. Its translation: CASSSTRDSSNQPQHF.

The J gene is TRBJ2-1, the V gene TRBV5-1, with D tentatively TRBD1 or TRBD2 (5 bases each). V was trimmed by 4 bases and J by 0 bases, leaving 14 bases between them. Germline V CDR1 and CDR2: SGHRS, YFSETQ. CDR3 length: 16 residues. CDR3 region: CASSSTGASSYNEQFF. DNA of the CDR3: TGCGCCAGCAGCAGTACCGGGGCCAGCTCCTACAATGAGCAGTTCTTC.

This clonotype has more than one count but fewer than ten. The rearrangement joins TRBV14 to TRBJ2-1; D possibly corresponds to TRBD2 (5 bases). The CDR3 extends over 15 amino acids. The germline V and J ends were trimmed by 3 bases and 3 bases, with 12 bases remaining between them. Germline V CDR1 and CDR2: SGHDN, FVKESK. CDR3 residues: CASSQVMGVYNEQFF. In DNA, the CDR3 is TGTGCCAGCAGCCAGGTGATGGGAGTCTACAATGAGCAGTTCTTC. The complete variable domain, with remaining parts taken from reference TRBV14 and TRBJ2-1, reads EAGVTQFPSHSVIEKGQTVTLRCDPISGHDNLYWYRRVMGKEIKFLLHFVKESKQDESGMPNNRFLAERTGGTYSTLKVQPAELEDSGVYFCASSQVMGVYNEQFFGPGTRLTVL.

This clonotype was seen a few times. This chain connects TRBV3-1 to TRBJ1-2; D perhaps matches TRBD1 (5 bases). Trimming stripped 9 bases from V and 4 bases from J, with 12 bases between. The V gene's germline CDR1 is LGHDT and CDR2 YNNKEL (reference sequence). This CDR3 comprises 12 residues. CDR3 DNA sequence: TGTGCCAGTCGGGGGGATTTCTATGGCTACACCTTC. This sequence encodes CASRGDFYGYTF.

This clonotype was observed a few times. The chain uses TRBV4-3 and TRBJ2-5; maybe TRBD2 (6 bases). This CDR3 has 16 residues. Germline V lookup: CDR1 LGHNA, CDR2 YSLEER. The germline V and J ends were trimmed by 4 bases and 4 bases, with 19 bases remaining between them. CDR3 sequence reads: CASSLSGPGSLETQYF. As DNA, the CDR3 is TGCGCCAGCAGCCTATCGGGCCCCGGGAGTCTAGAGACCCAGTACTTC.

V usage is TRBV18 and J usage is TRBJ2-7; D unclear. The CDR3 has 12 amino acids. Trimming removed 2 bases at V and 7 bases at J, with 9 bases between. Germline V gene data show CDR1 as KGHSH and CDR2 as LQKENI. The CDR3 protein is CASSPREGEQYF. In DNA form, the CDR3 reads TGTGCCAGCTCACCAAGGGAAGGTGAGCAGTACTTC.

V is TRBV6-4 and J is TRBJ2-3; maybe TRBD1 (5 bases). V dropped 0 bases and J dropped 2 bases, with 12 bases sitting between them. This CDR3 comprises 16 residues. Germline CDR1 MRHNA, CDR2 SNTAGT. CDR3 in amino acids: CASSDSPDKPTDTQYF. CDR3 nucleotide sequence: TGTGCCAGCAGTGACTCACCGGACAAACCCACAGATACGCAGTATTTT.

The chain links TRBV14 to TRBJ2-7; D ambiguous. V was shortened by 1 base and J by 5 bases, with 3 bases between the two germline ends. CDR3 length equals 11 residues. CDR1 is SGHDN, CDR2 FVKESK, per germline. The CDR3 DNA sequence: TGTGCCAGCAGCCAAGGGCACGAGCAGTACTTC. This encodes CASSQGHEQYF.

In its sample, this clonotype was seen a few times. CDR3 sequence: CSARDLERGENQPQHF. DNA for the CDR3: TGCAGTGCTAGAGACCTGGAGAGGGGAGAGAATCAGCCCCAGCATTTT. The V and J genes are TRBV20-1 and TRBJ1-5, with a possible D match to TRBD1 (5 bases). V was pared by 0 bases and J by 4 bases, with 16 bases between. Germline loops: CDR1 DFQATT, CDR2 SNEGSKA (reference sequence). The CDR3 has 16 amino acids.